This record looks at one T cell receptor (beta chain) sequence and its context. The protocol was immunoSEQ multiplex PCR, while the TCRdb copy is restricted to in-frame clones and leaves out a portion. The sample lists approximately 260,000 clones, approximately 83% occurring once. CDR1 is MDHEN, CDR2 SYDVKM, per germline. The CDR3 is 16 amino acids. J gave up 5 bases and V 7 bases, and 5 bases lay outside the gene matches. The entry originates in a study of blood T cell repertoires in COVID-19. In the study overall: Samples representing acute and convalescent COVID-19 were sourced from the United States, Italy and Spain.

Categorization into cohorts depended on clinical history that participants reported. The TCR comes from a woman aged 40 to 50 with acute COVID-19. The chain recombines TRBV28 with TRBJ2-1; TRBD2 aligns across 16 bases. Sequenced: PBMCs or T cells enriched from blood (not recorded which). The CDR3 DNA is TGTGCCAGCACGGGACTAGCGGGAGGGCCCGACAATGAGCAGTTCTTC. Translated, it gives CASTGLAGGPDNEQFF.